One and the same sample provided the 16 T cell receptor beta chains below, sequenced in a study of Ad26.COV2.S vaccination and SARS-CoV-2 variants. The treatment: over 15 received Ad26.COV2.S at low or high dose, single or two shots; about five received placebo; per-sample allocation not given. Repertoires come from day 63 after the first vaccine or placebo injection. Generated by immunoSEQ multiplex PCR, the TCRdb table keeps only in-frame clones and is missing some. The sample has 360,000 or so clones, 80% to 90% seen once; the top ten hold around 3.5%. The source material was peripheral blood, sampled in a trial of Ad26.COV2.S vaccine versus placebo. These TCRs come from a person between 18 and 65 years old who received the Ad26.COV2.S COVID-19 vaccine or a placebo.

The chain uses TRBV10-3 and TRBJ2-6, with D perhaps matching TRBD1 (6 bases). V was clipped by 4 bases and J by 2 bases, with 9 bases between them. CDR1 is ENHRY, CDR2 SYGVKD, per germline. This CDR3 spans 15 amino acids. This CDR3 reads CAISVSGAGANVLTF. Here the CDR3 DNA reads TGTGCCATCAGTGTGTCAGGGGCTGGGGCCAACGTCCTGACTTTC.

This chain connects TRBV5-5 to TRBJ2-7, with 8 nucleotides matching TRBD1. From germline, CDR1 is SGHKS and CDR2 YYEKEE (reference sequence). With 0 bases clipped from V and 3 bases from J, the junction kept 8 bases outside the gene matches. The CDR3 has 16 residues. The CDR3 is CASSLGGQGGFYEQYF. The DNA of the CDR3 is TGTGCCAGCAGCTTGGGAGGACAGGGTGGTTTCTACGAGCAGTACTTC.

Turning to this clone: The identical CDR3 is also encoded by other nucleotide sequences in the sample. The chain is built from TRBV29-1 and TRBJ2-7, with 10 bases fitting TRBD1. From germline, CDR1 is SQVTM and CDR2 ANQGSEA. The ends lost 3 bases at V and 7 bases at J; junction bases unmatched: 15. The CDR3 contains 16 residues. CDR3 protein: CSVDLRDRGELYEQYF. In DNA form, the CDR3 reads TGCAGCGTTGACCTCCGGGACAGGGGAGAGTTGTATGAGCAGTACTTC.

The rearrangement links TRBV4-2 to TRBJ1-1, with unresolved D. Per the germline V gene, CDR1 is LGHNA and CDR2 is YNFKEQ. The CDR3 length is 14 residues. V dropped 0 bases and J dropped 0 bases, with 5 bases sitting between them. CDR3 sequence (DNA): TGTGCCAGCAGCCAAGAACAGCTGAACACTGAAGCTTTCTTT. It is translated as CASSQEQLNTEAFF.

The chain combines TRBV24-1 with TRBJ2-3, with 8 bases identical to TRBD1. With 3 bases clipped from V and 1 base from J, the junction kept 5 bases outside the gene matches. This CDR3 is built from 16 residues. CDR1 is KGHDR, CDR2 SFDVKD, per germline. The CDR3 sequence is CATSDPTDRGTDTQYF. For the CDR3, the DNA is TGTGCCACCAGTGATCCAACGGACAGGGGCACAGATACGCAGTATTTT.

Regarding this clone: Other DNA sequences in the same sample also yield this CDR3. This rearrangement joins TRBV9 to TRBJ2-3, with 7 bases matching TRBD1. There are 12 residues in the CDR3. The trim removed 0 bases at V and 9 bases at J, leaving 1 base unmatched. The germline V gene encodes CDR1 SGDLS and CDR2 YYNGEE. The CDR3 DNA sequence: TGTGCCAGCAGCGTAGACAGGGGAACGCAGTATTTT. Translating it yields CASSVDRGTQYF.

The chain is built from TRBV12-5 and TRBJ1-2; 7 positions match TRBD1. V gave up 9 bases and J gave up 7 bases; unmatched junction bases: 23. Germline CDR1 LGHNT, CDR2 FRNRAP. CDR3 length equals 17 residues. CDR3 loop: CASRQSTQPTGTVGYTF. The CDR3 bases are TGTGCTAGCCGACAGTCCACTCAACCCACAGGGACAGTTGGCTACACCTTC.

V and J are TRBV15 and TRBJ1-1, with no clear D. Trimming removed 2 bases at V and 6 bases at J, with 13 bases between. Germline V gives CDR1 LNHNV, CDR2 YYDKDF (reference sequence). This CDR3 has 14 amino acids. The CDR3 sequence: CATSRRAPGAEAFF. CDR3 sequence (DNA): TGTGCCACCAGCAGAAGGGCACCCGGGGCTGAAGCTTTCTTT.

The chain employs TRBV11-3 and TRBJ2-2, with D maybe TRBD2 (5 bases). V lost 2 bases, J lost 4 bases, and 5 bases lay in between. The CDR3 has 13 amino acids. The germline V gene has CDR1 SGHNT and CDR2 YENEEA. The CDR3 sequence: CASSLRGTGELFF. The DNA of the CDR3 is TGTGCCAGCAGCTTACGGGGCACCGGGGAGCTGTTTTTT.

The gene calls are TRBV19 and TRBJ2-1, with no clear D. V was cut by 5 bases and J by 7 bases, with 9 bases left in between. This CDR3 comprises 12 residues. Germline V gene lookup returns CDR1 LNHDA and CDR2 SQIVND (reference sequence). In nucleotides, the CDR3 is TGTGCCAGTAGTTCCTCCGGGAATGAGCAGTTCTTC. Encoded protein: CASSSSGNEQFF.

This clone occurred a few times. The chain couples TRBV9 to TRBJ1-1; 7 positions match TRBD1. The CDR3 consists of 15 residues. The V gene end was trimmed by 0 bases and the J gene end by 1 base; junction bases not matched to a gene: 3. Germline-derived CDR1 and CDR2 are SGDLS and YYNGEE. The DNA of the CDR3 is TGTGCCAGCAGCGTAGACGCAGGGGGGAACACTGAAGCTTTCTTT. Its translation is CASSVDAGGNTEAFF.

In this sample, this clone turned up once. V usage is TRBV7-9 and J usage is TRBJ2-7; no definite D call. Germline values: CDR1 SEHNR, CDR2 FQNEAQ (reference sequence). Trimming left V 1 base short and J 4 bases short, with 11 bases between. The CDR3 sequence is 14 residues long. In DNA form, the CDR3 reads TGTGCCAGCAGCTTAGTCGTGAGCCGTTACGAGCAGTACTTC. Translation: CASSLVVSRYEQYF.

The genes are TRBV30 and TRBJ1-1; D is perhaps TRBD1 (6 bases). CDR1 is GTSNPN and CDR2 is SVGIG in the germline V gene (reference sequence). V lost 8 bases, J lost 1 base, and 14 bases lay in between. This CDR3 comprises 13 residues. CDR3 in DNA: TGTGCCAGGACAGTGGGAGAGAACACTGAAGCTTTCTTT. It specifies CARTVGENTEAFF. Drawing the rest from reference TRBV30 and TRBJ1-1, the complete variable domain is SQTIHQWPATLVQPVGSPLSLECTVEGTSNPNLYWYRQAAGRGLQLLFYSVGIGQISSEVPQNLSASRPQDRQFILSSKKLLLSDSGFYLCARTVGENTEAFFGQGTRLTVV.

The chain recombines TRBV19 with TRBJ1-2; D unresolved. Trimming removed 0 bases from V and 5 bases from J, with 7 bases in between. Germline CDR1 reads LNHDA; CDR2 reads SQIVND (reference sequence). The CDR3 contains 13 residues. This CDR3 is CASSIDQWYGYTF. Written as DNA, the CDR3 is TGTGCCAGTAGTATAGATCAGTGGTATGGCTACACCTTC.

The table lists this clone with a few counts. CDR3 sequence reads: CASSPKGPTWTSGVYQETQYF. In DNA, the CDR3 is TGTGCCAGCAGTCCCAAGGGGCCAACCTGGACTAGCGGGGTATACCAAGAGACCCAGTACTTC. This chain connects TRBV6-6 to TRBJ2-5, with 12 bases identical to TRBD2. CDR1 and CDR2 from the germline V gene are MNHNY and SVGAGI (reference sequence). This CDR3 spans 21 amino acids. Trimming cost V 5 bases and J 0 bases; bases outside gene matches: 19.

The rearrangement uses TRBV21-1 and TRBJ2-1. TRBV21-1 is a pseudogene segment. The CDR3 runs to 15 residues. The CDR3 is CASSKRDAGNNEQFF. CDR3 DNA: TGTGCCAGCAGCAAACGGGACGCAGGAAACAATGAGCAGTTCTTC.